Below, one T cell receptor (beta chain) is given with its context. Its antigen specificity is not known. No qualities accompany the bases; no much larger clone lies one base away. The data were taken from a study of beta chain features in type 1 diabetes (dated by TCRdb to the late 2010s). As for the study more broadly: Patients and healthy donors did not differ in mean age, gender distribution, total cell number or subset yield. A total of some 110 million sorted cells were examined across all samples, and the number of cells per subset was strongly correlated with RNA yield. The study compared the TCRB repertoires of sorted circulating CD4+ T cell subsets in recently diagnosed type 1 diabetes patients with those in matched healthy donors. Naive and central memory subsets were obtained from all 30 or so donors, but regulatory and stem cell-like memory subsets were isolated from only 8 patients and roughly eight healthy donors. The paper's findings and limits, for the study overall: Fewer insertions and more nucleotide deletions at VDJ recombination sites were observed in patients with type 1 diabetes, implying thymic rearrangement abnormalities. A moderate but significant shortening of TCRB CDR3 length was observed in type 1 diabetes patients in all four CD4+ subsets. Naive, central memory and regulatory TCRB repertoires appeared to be more alike among patients than among healthy donors. HLA sub-analyses involved small numbers of individuals, so any influence of HLA type on TCRB rearrangement remained unresolved. Because cDNA was sequenced instead of genomic DNA, activated cells with high expression could be over-represented, although the groups did not differ in activation or CD3 levels. Shorter templates might have been favored by PCR, but patient and control samples were amplified and corrected together, so both groups would have been affected equally by any skew.

From each donor, a single peripheral blood sample of approximately 0.11 L on average was drawn into heparinised tubes. A BD FACSAria II and a panel including CD45RO, CCR7, CD25, CD127, CD95 and CD27 were used to sort naive, central memory, regulatory and stem cell-like memory CD4+ T cells. All sorted populations exceeded 98% purity. PBMCs were separated immediately by Lymphoprep density gradient centrifugation and were stained directly, without being cultured. So that batch effects would be minimized, each experiment stained and sorted samples in pairs, pairing one healthy donor with one patient. All of the isolated RNA was reverse transcribed with the High Capacity cDNA Reverse Transcription Kit, so expressed TCRB transcripts were sequenced. Deep immunoSEQ sequencing was performed on naive, central memory and regulatory T cell samples, with an average of around 3.5 million total reads per sample. Sorted cells were lysed in RLT buffer and RNA was extracted with DNase-treated RNeasy Micro or Mini kits, depending on cell number. To prevent cross-contamination, every cell subset was processed on its own, while patient and healthy donor samples were processed together. Using the immunoSEQ multiplex PCR, TCRB sequences were amplified from cDNA into 87-bp fragments spanning the CDR3 region. Sequencing of the amplicons was done on the Illumina HiSeq platform. The original pipeline was this. Synthetic template baselines were used to correct PCR bias computationally, reads within Hamming distance 2 were collapsed, and singletons that could not be merged were discarded. Reads were aligned to IMGT to assign V, D and J genes, CDR3 length, and insertions or deletions at six rearrangement sites. Clonotype counts were normalized to sorted cell number within each subset before computing true diversity and Gini coefficients with the tcR R package. Repertoire sharing was quantified using the overlap coefficient calculated on TCRB nucleotide sequences. As a proxy for the pre-selection repertoire, out-of-frame TCRB sequences from naive cells were analyzed. TCRdb obtained this table from immuneACCESS and retained in-frame rearrangements with V and J assigned. These tables miss some clones; where compared with another copy, unresolved V genes account for less than half of the shortfall, and the remainder is unexplained. From that table come the V and J calls and clone size; the DNA was used to work out D and trimming. Across this sample there are around 250,000 clones, with 68% seen only once. The ten largest clones take up about 0.05% of the sample.

CDR1 SGHRS and CDR2 YFSETQ were looked up in the germline V gene. The CDR3 starts with the cysteine, ends with the phenylalanine, and has 16 residues. Just CDR3 DNA is preserved here, 48 bases in frame from base 1. Trimming costs V 0 bases and J 0 bases, and their ends lie 12 bases apart. The V and J segments used are TRBV5-1 and TRBJ1-1, with the D gene not clear enough to name. This TCR came from a man younger than 40 in good health. Sequencing used naive CD4+ T cells from blood. The label giving this sample's cell subset or site can be read as: true naive CD4+ T cells. Here the CDR3 is given as CASSLASPRVNTEAFF. The sequenced DNA is TGCGCCAGCAGCTTGGCCTCCCCGAGGGTGAACACTGAAGCTTTCTTT.